Listed below are T cell receptor beta chains from one sample, sequenced in a study of shared clonotypes between healthy human individuals. Clones were sequenced by immunoSEQ multiplex PCR, and TCRdb holds only the in-frame ones, with some missing. Of roughly 2,500,000 clones listed, 93% are singletons. The sample was naive CD4+ T cells from PBMCs. The receptors come from a man aged 18 to 35 in good health. Some clones in this sample may be carry-over from other donors' samples. Both conserved end residues are part of each CDR3. The D gene is left open where the match is weak. Expanded clones get a size class; other rows say once, few or many, or leave the size out.

V gene	clone size	J gene	CDR3 length	D gene	CDR3 DNA	CDR3 protein
TRBV18	NA	TRBJ2-7	13	NA	TGTGCCAGCTCACCGGGCAGCCCCTACGAGCAGTACTTC	CASSPGSPYEQYF
TRBV19	NA	TRBJ1-4	14	TRBD1	TGTGCCAGTAGTATAGGGCAGGGGACAGGAAAACTGTTTTTT	CASSIGQGTGKLFF
TRBV7-9	NA	TRBJ2-1	15	TRBD2	TGTGCCAGCACCATCAGCGGGAGGCTTTACAATGAGCAGTTCTTC	CASTISGRLYNEQFF
TRBV28	NA	TRBJ1-5	17	NA	TGTGCCAGCAGTTTATTGGGCACCGCATATAGCAATCAGCCCCAGCATTTT	CASSLLGTAYSNQPQHF
TRBV27	NA	TRBJ2-1	11	NA	TGTGCCAGCAGTCCGGGCCTAGAGCAGTTCTTC	CASSPGLEQFF
TRBV11-2	NA	TRBJ1-2	12	TRBD1	TGTGCCAGCGACAGGGGATTCAATGGCTACACCTTC	CASDRGFNGYTF
TRBV18	NA	TRBJ2-7	16	NA	TGTGCCAGCTCAGCGTCCCCGGGGGCCTCCCCCGGCGAGCAGTACTTC	CASSASPGASPGEQYF
TRBV28	once	TRBJ2-7	13	TRBD2	TGTGCCAGCAGGACTAGCGGCTCCTACGAGCAGTACTTC	CASRTSGSYEQYF
TRBV2	once	TRBJ1-5	11	NA	TGTGCCAGCAGTGAATCTCAGCCCCAGCATTTT	CASSESQPQHF
TRBV5-1	once	TRBJ2-2	15	TRBD1	TGCGCCAGCAGCCGGACAGGGGTCGAGACCGGGGAGCTGTTTTTT	CASSRTGVETGELFF
TRBV6-5	NA	TRBJ2-1	15	NA	TGTGCCAGCAGCTCCACAGGGCTAGGTGGGAATGAGCAGTTCTTC	CASSSTGLGGNEQFF
TRBV5-1	NA	TRBJ2-5	14	NA	TGCGCCAGCAGCGAGGACCCAAACGGGGAGACCCAGTACTTC	CASSEDPNGETQYF
TRBV6-5	NA	TRBJ1-2	15	NA	TGTGCCAGCAGCACCTTTTCGACCGATAACTATGGCTACACCTTC	CASSTFSTDNYGYTF
TRBV15	NA	TRBJ2-2	15	TRBD2	TGTGCCACCAGCTCCGAAGCGGGAATCACCGGGGAGCTGTTTTTT	CATSSEAGITGELFF
TRBV30	NA	TRBJ1-3	12	NA	TGTGCCTGGAGTCCCTCTGGAAACACCATATATTTT	CAWSPSGNTIYF
TRBV7-2	once	TRBJ2-1	16	NA	TGTGCCAGCAGCTTAGAGGTAGTAGCGGTATACAATGAGCAGTTCTTC	CASSLEVVAVYNEQFF
TRBV7-2	NA	TRBJ1-2	15	TRBD1	TGTGCCAGCAGCCGGGACAGGGACCTCTATAATGGCTACACCTTC	CASSRDRDLYNGYTF
TRBV9	NA	TRBJ2-2	16	NA	TGTGCCAGCAGCGTAGAGGGGGAGCCAGGCACCGGGGAGCTGTTTTTT	CASSVEGEPGTGELFF
TRBV6-4	NA	TRBJ1-5	13	NA	TGTGCCAGCAGTGATGGCTACAATCAGCCCCAGCATTTT	CASSDGYNQPQHF
TRBV27	NA	TRBJ1-2	14	NA	TGTGCCAGCACCCCCTTCGGGGGTGACTATGGCTACACCTTC	CASTPFGGDYGYTF
TRBV30	NA	TRBJ2-1	16	TRBD2	TGTGCCTGGAGGCCCCTCACGACTAGCGGGAGGAATGAGCAGTTCTTC	CAWRPLTTSGRNEQFF
TRBV25-1	NA	TRBJ2-7	11	NA	TGTGCCAGCAGTGATTATCATAAGCAGTACTTC	CASSDYHKQYF